The 28 T cell receptor beta chains below were found in one sample sequenced in a study of monozygotic twins with cystic fibrosis. Profiled with immunoSEQ multiplex PCR; TCRdb holds only in-frame clones, not every one. There are about 15,000 clones in the sample; roughly 98% occur only once, and around 0.42% lies in the top ten. The sequenced sample was blood. The receptor source for this set is a girl aged 2 to 9 with cystic fibrosis.

For this clone: The junction differs from germline at one of its ends, possibly a read error. The chain combines TRBV2 with TRBJ2-3, with D hard to call. From germline, CDR1 is SNHLY and CDR2 FYNNEI. The CDR3 has 14 residues. The CDR3 bases are TGTGCCAGCAGGGGTGGAACCTACACAAATACGCAGTATTTT. It yields the protein CASRGGTYTNTQYF.

This chain uses TRBV7-9 with TRBJ2-3; D is ambiguous. CDR3 length: 14 residues. The germline V gene encodes CDR1 SEHNR and CDR2 FQNEAQ (reference sequence). Trimming removed 1 base from V and 4 bases from J, with 9 bases in between. In DNA, the CDR3 is TGTGCCAGCAGCTTAGTGGCTGGCGCAGATACGCAGTATTTT. Residues: CASSLVAGADTQYF.

This chain links TRBV27 with TRBJ2-6; 8 bases are a match to TRBD1. From germline, CDR1 is MNHEY and CDR2 SMNVEV (reference sequence). This CDR3 has 18 amino acids. Trimming cost V 6 bases and J 0 bases; bases outside gene matches: 10. CDR3 in amino acids: CASSDWTGWGSGANVLTF. The CDR3 nucleotides read TGTGCCAGCAGCGACTGGACAGGGTGGGGCTCTGGGGCCAACGTCCTGACTTTC.

This CDR3 is CASSRLSQGSNEQYF. CDR3 DNA sequence: TGTGCCAGCAGCCGACTATCCCAGGGTTCAAACGAGCAGTACTTC. V gene TRBV5-6 combines with J gene TRBJ2-7; perhaps D is TRBD1 or TRBD2 (5 bases each). V lost 4 bases to trimming and J lost 5 bases, with 19 bases between them. This CDR3 has 15 residues. Per germline, CDR1 SGHDT and CDR2 YYEEEE. The whole variable domain, remainder taken from reference TRBV5-6 and TRBJ2-7, is DAGVTQSPTHLIKTRGQQVTLRCSPKSGHDTVSWYQQALGQGPQFIFQYYEEEERQRGNFPDRFSGHQFPNYSSELNVNALLLGDSALYLCASSRLSQGSNEQYFGPGTRLTVT.

This clone was seen a handful of times. The V and J genes are TRBV10-3 and TRBJ2-7; 8 nucleotides agree with TRBD1. V lost 4 bases to trimming and J lost 6 bases; unmatched junction nucleotides: 5. This CDR3 spans 13 amino acids. CDR1 ENHRY and CDR2 SYGVKD come from the germline V gene. The CDR3 loop reads CAISVGTGFEQYF. The CDR3 DNA reads as TGTGCCATCAGTGTGGGGACAGGATTCGAGCAGTACTTC.

V gene TRBV27 combines with J gene TRBJ1-1; 10 bases align to TRBD1. The V gene end was trimmed by 6 bases and the J gene end by 4 bases; junction bases not matched to a gene: 8. Germline V CDR1 and CDR2: MNHEY, SMNVEV (reference sequence). The CDR3 consists of 15 residues. The CDR3 DNA follows: TGTGCCAGCAGACTGGGACAGGGGACGGTCACTGAAGCTTTCTTT. Translating it yields CASRLGQGTVTEAFF.

This chain uses TRBV2 with TRBJ1-1; no clear D. This CDR3 contains 14 residues. Trimming stripped 8 bases from V and 4 bases from J, with 17 bases between. Germline V lookup: CDR1 SNHLY, CDR2 FYNNEI. CDR3 sequence: CASEEGGPGTEAFF. The CDR3 bases are TGTGCCAGCGAAGAGGGCGGACCAGGCACTGAAGCTTTCTTT.

V is TRBV19 and J is TRBJ2-7, with D maybe TRBD1 (6 bases). V lost 5 bases to trimming and J lost 5 bases, with 13 bases between them. CDR3 length equals 13 residues. The V gene's germline CDR1 is LNHDA and CDR2 SQIVND (reference sequence). CDR3 protein: CASSGRTDHEQYF. CDR3 bases: TGTGCCAGTAGTGGAAGGACAGATCACGAGCAGTACTTC.

The rearrangement uses TRBV25-1 and TRBJ2-2, with D possibly being TRBD2 (6 bases). The V end lost 1 base, the J end lost 5 bases, and 20 bases lay between the germline ends. Per germline, CDR1 MGHDK and CDR2 SYGVNS. CDR3 size: 18 residues. In DNA form, the CDR3 reads TGTGCCAGCAGTGAATCCGCGATGGGTATTGGGGGGACCGGGGAGCTGTTTTTT. This codes for CASSESAMGIGGTGELFF.

This clone was counted a single time. CDR3 in amino acids: CASSPTGSYRHEQYF. DNA for the CDR3: TGTGCCAGCAGCCCCACAGGGTCTTACCGCCACGAGCAGTACTTC. V is TRBV6-5 and J is TRBJ2-7, with TRBD1 as a possible D gene (6 bases). The CDR3 runs to 15 residues. Trimming took off 6 bases at V and 5 bases at J, with 20 bases between the two ends. The germline gives CDR1 MNHEY, CDR2 SVGAGI.

The chain employs TRBV29-1 and TRBJ2-7, with D perhaps TRBD1 (6 bases). The V and J ends lost 5 bases and 6 bases respectively, with 14 bases between them. This CDR3 is 12 amino acids long. The germline gives CDR1 SQVTM, CDR2 ANQGSEA. CDR3 in amino acids: CSVKDSPGEQYF. In DNA, the CDR3 is TGCAGCGTTAAGGACAGCCCGGGCGAGCAGTACTTC.

This sequence joins TRBV7-2 and TRBJ2-1; 8 bases are a match to TRBD2. Germline V gives CDR1 SGHTA, CDR2 FQGNSA. The CDR3 runs to 17 residues. Trimming took 1 base from V and 5 from J; bases not matched to a gene: 10. CDR3 in amino acids: CASSLVFSAGANNEQFF. CDR3 in DNA: TGTGCCAGCAGCTTAGTATTCTCAGCGGGAGCTAACAATGAGCAGTTCTTC.

The chain carries TRBV29-1 and TRBJ1-1; D not certain. V lost 7 bases and J 0 bases, leaving 9 bases between the germline ends. The CDR3 spans 12 residues. Germline assignment: CDR1 SQVTM and CDR2 ANQGSEA. CDR3 residues: CSAKFLNTEAFF. Here the CDR3 DNA reads TGCAGCGCAAAGTTTCTGAACACTGAAGCTTTCTTT.

The chain employs TRBV13 and TRBJ2-1; weak D call: TRBD2 (6 bases). V was cut by 5 bases and J by 4 bases, with 18 bases left in between. The CDR3 has 16 amino acids. CDR1 PRHDT and CDR2 FYEKMQ come from the germline V gene (reference sequence). This CDR3 is CASSPSGHGGYNEQFF. DNA for the CDR3: TGTGCCAGCAGCCCCTCGGGGCACGGGGGTTACAATGAGCAGTTCTTC.

This clone has more than one count but fewer than ten. V and J are TRBV5-1 and TRBJ2-7; 9 positions agree with TRBD1. The length of the CDR3 is 14 residues. Germline V lookup: CDR1 SGHRS, CDR2 YFSETQ. Trimming at V came to 5 bases and at J to 2 bases, leaving 5 bases not matched to a gene. The CDR3: CASRPGTGPYEQYF. The CDR3 DNA reads TGCGCCAGCAGACCCGGGACAGGGCCCTACGAGCAGTACTTC.

The chain employs TRBV5-8 and TRBJ2-3, with TRBD2 identical over 10 bases. CDR1 and CDR2 from the germline V gene are SGHTS and YDEGEE. V lost 4 bases, J lost 2 bases, and 7 bases stayed unmatched. This CDR3 is built from 16 residues. The CDR3 DNA reads as TGTGCCAGCAGCCCAGTAGCGGGAGGCATCACAGATACGCAGTATTTT. It specifies CASSPVAGGITDTQYF. The entire variable domain, with the rest obtained from reference TRBV5-8 and TRBJ2-3, is as follows: EAGVTQSPTHLIKTRGQQATLRCSPISGHTSVYWYQQALGLGLQFLLWYDEGEERNRGNFPPRFSGRQFPNYSSELNVNALELEDSALYLCASSPVAGGITDTQYFGPGTRLTVL.

The CDR3 region is CASSFRDGRDEQYF. The CDR3 DNA is TGCGCCAGCAGCTTTCGGGACGGAAGGGACGAGCAGTACTTC. The chain has TRBV4-1 and TRBJ2-7; either TRBD1 or TRBD2 may fit D (5 bases each). Germline V gene data show CDR1 as MGHRA and CDR2 as YSYEKL. The CDR3 consists of 14 residues. Trimming pared 5 bases from V and 5 bases from J, leaving 16 bases between.

The CDR3 here is CASRLGAEQFF. For the CDR3, the DNA is TGTGCCAGCAGGTTGGGTGCGGAGCAGTTCTTC. The genes are TRBV7-9 and TRBJ2-1; D is unclear. Germline CDR1 and CDR2: SEHNR and FQNEAQ (reference sequence). The ends were cut back, 6 bases at V and 10 bases at J, with 10 bases in the middle. The CDR3 loop spans 11 amino acids.

The chain carries TRBV25-1 and TRBJ1-2; 9 bases align to TRBD1. V lost 1 base and J lost 5; bases outside the gene matches: 2. This CDR3 is 14 amino acids long. Germline V lookup: CDR1 MGHDK, CDR2 SYGVNS. This chain's CDR3 is CASSESGTGYGYTF. For the CDR3, the DNA is TGTGCCAGCAGTGAATCCGGGACAGGGTATGGCTACACCTTC.

The chain carries TRBV2 and TRBJ2-5; D is ambiguous. The germline V and J ends were trimmed by 3 bases and 4 bases, with 9 bases remaining between them. This CDR3 comprises 13 residues. Looked up from germline, CDR1 is SNHLY and CDR2 is FYNNEI. The CDR3 here is CASSDQVGETQYF. CDR3 coding DNA: TGTGCCAGCAGTGATCAGGTGGGAGAGACCCAGTACTTC.

The chain couples TRBV7-8 to TRBJ2-5; maybe TRBD2 (6 bases). V was cut by 5 bases and J by 1 base, with 14 bases left in between. The germline V gene encodes CDR1 SGHVS and CDR2 FQNEAQ. CDR3 length: 15 residues. The CDR3 reads CASSPVSGSQETQYF. CDR3 in DNA: TGTGCCAGCAGCCCCGTAAGCGGGTCCCAAGAGACCCAGTACTTC.

The chain couples TRBV7-2 to TRBJ1-2, with 9 positions matching TRBD1. CDR3 size: 16 residues. V dropped 0 bases and J dropped 4; count of bases not matched to a gene: 6. Per the germline V gene, CDR1 is SGHTA and CDR2 is FQGNSA. CDR3 sequence (DNA): TGTGCCAGCAGCTTAGCGGGACAGGGAGGAGGCTATGGCTACACCTTC. This gives the protein CASSLAGQGGGYGYTF.

The genes are TRBV5-1 and TRBJ2-3; TRBD2 matches 8 bases. The ends lost 2 bases at V and 4 bases at J; junction bases unmatched: 15. Germline CDR1 SGHRS, CDR2 YFSETQ. This CDR3 region has 18 residues. Here the CDR3 DNA reads TGCGCCAGCAGCTTAATAGGGACTAGGTGGAGAATGTCAGATACGCAGTATTTT. Its translation: CASSLIGTRWRMSDTQYF.

This chain joins TRBV4-3 and TRBJ2-5; D is tentatively TRBD1 or TRBD2 (5 bases each). The CDR3 has 15 amino acids. CDR1 is LGHNA and CDR2 is YSLEER in the germline V gene. Trimming removed 3 bases from V and 4 bases from J, with 15 bases in between. The CDR3 protein is CASSQDIAYLETQYF. CDR3 nucleotides: TGCGCCAGCAGCCAGGACATAGCGTATTTAGAGACCCAGTACTTC.

This chain joins TRBV19 and TRBJ2-2, with D tentatively TRBD2 (5 bases). Germline CDR1 LNHDA, CDR2 SQIVND (reference sequence). The V end was cut by 3 bases, the J end by 1 base, with 9 bases between. The CDR3 loop spans 15 amino acids. CDR3 residues: CASSIGRGNTGELFF. CDR3 nucleotide sequence: TGTGCCAGTAGTATTGGTCGGGGGAACACCGGGGAGCTGTTTTTT.

V is TRBV29-1 and J is TRBJ2-5, with D perhaps given as TRBD1 or TRBD2 (6 bases each). The ends were cut back, 3 bases at V and 0 bases at J, with 17 bases in the middle. The CDR3 has 16 amino acids. Germline CDR1 reads SQVTM; CDR2 reads ANQGSEA. For the CDR3, the DNA is TGCAGCGTTGACGCACAGGGTGGAGGGTACCAAGAGACCCAGTACTTC. Amino acids: CSVDAQGGGYQETQYF.

The rearrangement uses TRBV2 and TRBJ2-3, with TRBD2 matching 12 bases. This CDR3 has 18 residues. CDR1 and CDR2 from the germline V gene are SNHLY and FYNNEI. V was pared by 4 bases and J by 5 bases, with 13 bases of the junction left unmatched. The CDR3 protein is CASSGPLLTSGREDTQYF. In DNA, the CDR3 is TGTGCCAGCAGTGGCCCCCTCCTGACTAGCGGGAGAGAAGATACGCAGTATTTT.

The J gene is TRBJ2-2, the V gene TRBV5-1; D could derive from TRBD1 or TRBD2 (5 bases each). Germline lookup yields CDR1 SGHRS and CDR2 YFSETQ. The V end was cut by 1 base, the J end by 0 bases, with 7 bases between. This CDR3 region has 15 residues. In DNA, the CDR3 is TGCGCCAGCAGCTTGCGGGACCCGAACACCGGGGAGCTGTTTTTT. Protein sequence: CASSLRDPNTGELFF.